This TCR beta chain stems from a study of T cells expressing NK-cell markers. Study at large: Beta-chain profiling covered CD3+CD56+NKG2C+, CD3+CD56+NKG2C- and CD3+CD56-NKG2C+ sorted subsets. Study-level findings and limits: Four of the donors also had these clonotypes leading their CD3+CD56-NKG2C+ fraction. The share of CD8+ T cells held by dominant NKG2C+ clonotypes was roughly 1.0-8% in about six donors.

For this clonotype: Its antigen remains unidentified.

In generating TCR beta cDNA, 5'RACE template switching with UMIs was used. TCRdb re-called the 5' RACE reads; one entry per CDR3 protein, DNA not given. This sample's clone table lists about 150,000 distinct CDR3 sequences. The CDR3 has 16 residues. Germline assignment: CDR1 LGHDT and CDR2 YNNKEL (reference sequence). The rearrangement uses TRBV3-1 and TRBJ2-2; without DNA, the TCRdb call of TRBD2 cannot be checked. This receptor was taken from a woman in her forties or fifties in good health. Sequences were obtained from blood T cells: a sorted CD56 or NKG2C T cell subset, CD4+ or CD8+ T cells, or bulk PBMC T cells (not recorded which). CDR3 protein: CASSRRTSGRAGELFF.